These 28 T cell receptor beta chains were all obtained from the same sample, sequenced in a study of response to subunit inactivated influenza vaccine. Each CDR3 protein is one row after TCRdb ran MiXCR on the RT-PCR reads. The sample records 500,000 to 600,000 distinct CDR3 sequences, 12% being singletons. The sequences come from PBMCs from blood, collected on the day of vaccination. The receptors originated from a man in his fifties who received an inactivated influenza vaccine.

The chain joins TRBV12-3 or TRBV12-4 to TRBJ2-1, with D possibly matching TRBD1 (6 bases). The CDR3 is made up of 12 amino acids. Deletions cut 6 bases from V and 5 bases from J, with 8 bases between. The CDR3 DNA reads TGTGCCAGCAGCAGGACAGACAATGAGCAGTTCTTC. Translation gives CASSRTDNEQFF.

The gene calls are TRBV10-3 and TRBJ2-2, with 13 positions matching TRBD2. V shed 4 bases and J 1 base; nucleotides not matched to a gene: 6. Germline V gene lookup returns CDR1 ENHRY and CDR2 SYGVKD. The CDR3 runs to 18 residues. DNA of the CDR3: TGTGCCATCAGTGTAGGACTAGCGGGAGCCGGGAACACCGGGGAGCTGTTTTTT. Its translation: CAISVGLAGAGNTGELFF.

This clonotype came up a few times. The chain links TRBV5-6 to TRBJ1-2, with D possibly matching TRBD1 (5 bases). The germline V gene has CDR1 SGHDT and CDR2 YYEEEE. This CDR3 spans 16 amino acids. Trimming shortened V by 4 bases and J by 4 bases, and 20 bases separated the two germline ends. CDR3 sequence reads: CASSGGSGTSSYGYTF. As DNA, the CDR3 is TGTGCCAGCAGCGGAGGGTCCGGGACCTCATCCTATGGCTACACCTTC.

The CDR3 DNA follows: TGTGCCAGCAGCCAAGGACTGGGTACTGAGCAGTTCTTC. Translated: CASSQGLGTEQFF. V gene TRBV11-2 combines with J gene TRBJ2-1, with D perhaps matching TRBD2 (5 bases). This CDR3 region has 13 residues. V dropped 5 bases and J dropped 9 bases, with 14 bases sitting between them. Germline V gene data show CDR1 as SGHAT and CDR2 as FQNNGV.

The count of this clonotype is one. CDR3 in DNA: TGTGCCAGCAGTACCCCGGTACAGGGACTCTACGAGCAGTACTTC. This codes for CASSTPVQGLYEQYF. The rearrangement joins TRBV28 to TRBJ2-7, with D perhaps assigned TRBD1 or TRBD2 (6 bases each). Germline loops: CDR1 MDHEN, CDR2 SYDVKM. The length of the CDR3 is 15 residues. Trimming stripped 5 bases from V and 3 bases from J, with 17 bases between.

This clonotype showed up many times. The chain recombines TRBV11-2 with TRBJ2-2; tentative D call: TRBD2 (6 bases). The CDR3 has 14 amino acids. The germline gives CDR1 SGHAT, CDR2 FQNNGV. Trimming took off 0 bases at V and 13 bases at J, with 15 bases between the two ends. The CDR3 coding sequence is TGTGCCAGCAGCTTAGAGGCCATAGCGGTGCTGCTGTTTTTT. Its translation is CASSLEAIAVLLFF.

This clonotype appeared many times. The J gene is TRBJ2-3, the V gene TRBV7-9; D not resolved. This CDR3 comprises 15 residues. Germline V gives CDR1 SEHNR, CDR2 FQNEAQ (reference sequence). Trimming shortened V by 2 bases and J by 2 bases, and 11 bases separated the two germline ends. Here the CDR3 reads CASSLNGPFTDTQYF. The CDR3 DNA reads TGTGCCAGCAGCTTAAACGGGCCCTTCACAGATACGCAGTATTTT.

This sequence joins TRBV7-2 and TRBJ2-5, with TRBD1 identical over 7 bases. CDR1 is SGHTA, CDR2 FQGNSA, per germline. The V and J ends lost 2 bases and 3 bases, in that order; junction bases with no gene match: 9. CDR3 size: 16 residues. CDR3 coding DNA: TGTGCCAGCAGCTTACATATTAAGGGGGCGAAAGAGACCCAGTACTTC. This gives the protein CASSLHIKGAKETQYF.

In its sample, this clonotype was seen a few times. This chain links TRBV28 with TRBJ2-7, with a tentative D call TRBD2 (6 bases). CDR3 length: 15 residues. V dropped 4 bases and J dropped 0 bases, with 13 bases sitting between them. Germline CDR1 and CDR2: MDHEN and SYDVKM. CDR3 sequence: CASSYSRGFSYEQYF. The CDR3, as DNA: TGTGCCAGCAGTTATTCGCGGGGATTCTCCTACGAGCAGTACTTC.

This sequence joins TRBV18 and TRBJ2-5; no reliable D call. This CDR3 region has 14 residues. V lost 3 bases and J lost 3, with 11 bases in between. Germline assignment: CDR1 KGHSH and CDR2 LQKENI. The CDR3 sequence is CASSPPALKETQYF. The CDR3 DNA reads TGTGCCAGCTCACCTCCCGCTTTGAAAGAGACCCAGTACTTC.

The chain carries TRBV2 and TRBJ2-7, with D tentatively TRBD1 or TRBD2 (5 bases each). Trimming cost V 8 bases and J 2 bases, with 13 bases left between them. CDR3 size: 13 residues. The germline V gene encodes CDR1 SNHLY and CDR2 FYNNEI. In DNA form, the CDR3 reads TGTGCCAGCGGGACGAGGGATCCCTACGAGCAGTACTTC. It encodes CASGTRDPYEQYF. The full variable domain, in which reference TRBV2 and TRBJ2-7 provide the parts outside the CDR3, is EPEVTQTPSHQVTQMGQEVILRCVPISNHLYFYWYRQILGQKVEFLVSFYNNEISEKSEIFDDQFSVERPDGSNFTLKIRSTKLEDSAMYFCASGTRDPYEQYFGPGTRLTVT.

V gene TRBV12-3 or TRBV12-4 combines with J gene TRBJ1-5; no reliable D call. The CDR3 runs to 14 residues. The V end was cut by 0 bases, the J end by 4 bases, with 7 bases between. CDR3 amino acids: CASSLAERNQPQHF. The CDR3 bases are TGTGCCAGCAGTTTAGCGGAGCGGAATCAGCCCCAGCATTTT.

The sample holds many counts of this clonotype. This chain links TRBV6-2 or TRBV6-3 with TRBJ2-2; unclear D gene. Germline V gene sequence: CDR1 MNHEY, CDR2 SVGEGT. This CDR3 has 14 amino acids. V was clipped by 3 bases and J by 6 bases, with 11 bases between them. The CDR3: CASSYEGSAGELFF. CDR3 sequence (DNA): TGTGCCAGCAGTTATGAAGGATCGGCCGGGGAGCTGTTTTTT.

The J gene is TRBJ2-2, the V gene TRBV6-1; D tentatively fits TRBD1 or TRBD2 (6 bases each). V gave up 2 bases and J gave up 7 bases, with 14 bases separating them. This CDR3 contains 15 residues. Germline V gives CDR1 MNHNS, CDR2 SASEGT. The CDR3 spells CASSEWGARSGELFF. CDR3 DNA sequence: TGTGCCAGCAGTGAATGGGGGGCTAGAAGCGGGGAGCTGTTTTTT.

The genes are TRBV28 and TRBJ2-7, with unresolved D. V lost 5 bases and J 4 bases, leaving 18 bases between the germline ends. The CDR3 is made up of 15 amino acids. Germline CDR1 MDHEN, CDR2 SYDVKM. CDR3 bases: TGTGCCAGCAGTGGGTCCTCGGTGGGGAAGTACGAGCAGTACTTC. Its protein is CASSGSSVGKYEQYF.

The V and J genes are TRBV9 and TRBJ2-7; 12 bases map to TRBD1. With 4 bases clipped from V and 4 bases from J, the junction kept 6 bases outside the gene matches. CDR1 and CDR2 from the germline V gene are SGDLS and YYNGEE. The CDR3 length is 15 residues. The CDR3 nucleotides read TGTGCCAGCAGCAAGGGACAGGGGGCAGCGTACGAGCAGTACTTC. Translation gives CASSKGQGAAYEQYF.

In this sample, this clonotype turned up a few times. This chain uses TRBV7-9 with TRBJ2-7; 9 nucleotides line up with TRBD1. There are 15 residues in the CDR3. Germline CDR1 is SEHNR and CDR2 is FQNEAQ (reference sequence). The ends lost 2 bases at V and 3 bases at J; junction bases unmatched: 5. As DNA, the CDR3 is TGTGCCAGCAGCTTACACCGGGACAGGGTCTACGAGCAGTACTTC. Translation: CASSLHRDRVYEQYF.

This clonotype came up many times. The CDR3: CSASPIGPHSSTDTQYF. The CDR3, as DNA: TGCAGTGCTAGTCCTATCGGGCCCCACTCTAGCACAGATACGCAGTATTTT. The chain links TRBV20-1 to TRBJ2-3, with D unclear. The CDR3 covers 17 residues. Germline V lookup: CDR1 DFQATT, CDR2 SNEGSKA (reference sequence). Between the trimmed V and J ends, which lost 3 bases and 0 bases, there was a span of 19 bases.

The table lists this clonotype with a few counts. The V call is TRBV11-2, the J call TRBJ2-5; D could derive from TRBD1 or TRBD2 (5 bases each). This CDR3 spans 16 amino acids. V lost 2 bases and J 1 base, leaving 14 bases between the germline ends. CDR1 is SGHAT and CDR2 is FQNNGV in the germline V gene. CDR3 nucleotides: TGTGCCAGCAGCTTACGGGGCAGGGCGCGCCAAGAGACCCAGTACTTC. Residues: CASSLRGRARQETQYF.

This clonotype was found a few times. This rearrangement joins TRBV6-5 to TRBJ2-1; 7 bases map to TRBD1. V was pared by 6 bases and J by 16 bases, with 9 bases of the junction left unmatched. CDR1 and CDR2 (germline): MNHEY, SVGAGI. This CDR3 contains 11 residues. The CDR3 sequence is CASRATGKTFF. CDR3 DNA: TGTGCCAGCAGAGCGACAGGGAAGACCTTCTTC.

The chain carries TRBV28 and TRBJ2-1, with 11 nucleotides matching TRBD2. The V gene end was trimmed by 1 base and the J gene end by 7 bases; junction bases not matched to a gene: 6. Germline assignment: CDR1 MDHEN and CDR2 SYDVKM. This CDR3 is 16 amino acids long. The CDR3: CASSLFPSGRRNEQFF. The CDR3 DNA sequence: TGTGCCAGCAGTTTATTCCCTAGCGGGAGGAGGAATGAGCAGTTCTTC.

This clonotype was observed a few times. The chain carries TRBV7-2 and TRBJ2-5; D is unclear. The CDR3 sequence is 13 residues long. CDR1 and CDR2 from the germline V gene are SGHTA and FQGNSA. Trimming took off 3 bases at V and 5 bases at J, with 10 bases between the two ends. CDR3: CASSFVPRETQYF. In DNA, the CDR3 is TGTGCCAGCAGCTTCGTGCCCCGGGAGACCCAGTACTTC. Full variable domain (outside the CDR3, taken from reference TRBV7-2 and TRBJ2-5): GAGVSQSPSNKVTEKGKDVELRCDPISGHTALYWYRQSLGQGLEFLIYFQGNSAPDKSGLPSDRFSAERTGGSVSTLTIQRTQQEDSAVYLCASSFVPRETQYFGPGTRLLVL.

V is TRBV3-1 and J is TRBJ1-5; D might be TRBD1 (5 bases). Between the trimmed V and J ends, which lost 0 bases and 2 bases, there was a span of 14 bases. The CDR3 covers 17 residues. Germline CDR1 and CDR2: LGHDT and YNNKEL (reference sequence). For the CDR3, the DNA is TGTGCCAGCAGCCAAGATCTAAGGACATCCGGCAATCAGCCCCAGCATTTT. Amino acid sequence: CASSQDLRTSGNQPQHF. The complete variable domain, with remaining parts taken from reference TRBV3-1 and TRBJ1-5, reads DTAVSQTPKYLVTQMGNDKSIKCEQNLGHDTMYWYKQDSKKFLKIMFSYNNKELIINETVPNRFSPKSPDKAHLNLHINSLELGDSAVYFCASSQDLRTSGNQPQHFGDGTRLSIL.

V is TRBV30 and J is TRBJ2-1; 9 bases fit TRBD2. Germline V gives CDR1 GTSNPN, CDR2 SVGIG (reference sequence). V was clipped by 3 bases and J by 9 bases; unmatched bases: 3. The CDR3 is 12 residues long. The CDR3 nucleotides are TGTGCCTGGAGGGGACTAGCATTTGAGCAGTTCTTC. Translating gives CAWRGLAFEQFF.

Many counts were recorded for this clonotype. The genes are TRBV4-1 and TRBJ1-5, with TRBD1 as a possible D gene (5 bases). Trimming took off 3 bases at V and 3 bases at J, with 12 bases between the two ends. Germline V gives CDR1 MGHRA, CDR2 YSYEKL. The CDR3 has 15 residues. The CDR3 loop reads CASSQGDADNQPQHF. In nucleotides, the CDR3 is TGCGCCAGCAGCCAGGGGGACGCTGACAATCAGCCCCAGCATTTT.

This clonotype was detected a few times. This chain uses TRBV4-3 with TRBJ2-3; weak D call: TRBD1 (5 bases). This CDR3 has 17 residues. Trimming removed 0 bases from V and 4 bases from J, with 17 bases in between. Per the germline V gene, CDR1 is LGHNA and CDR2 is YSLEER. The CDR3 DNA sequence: TGCGCCAGCAGCCAAGATTGGGTGGCTACAGGCGCAGATACGCAGTATTTT. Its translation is CASSQDWVATGADTQYF.

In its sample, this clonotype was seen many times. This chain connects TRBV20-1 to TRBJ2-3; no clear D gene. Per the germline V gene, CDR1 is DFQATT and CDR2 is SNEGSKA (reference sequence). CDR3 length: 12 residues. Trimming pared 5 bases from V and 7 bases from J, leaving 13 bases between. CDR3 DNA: TGCAGTGCTCGGCCCCCGTGGTATACGCAGTATTTT. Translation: CSARPPWYTQYF.

In nucleotides, the CDR3 is TGTGCCAGCAGCTTAGAGGAAATGAACACTGAAGCTTTCTTT. Translation: CASSLEEMNTEAFF. The rearrangement joins TRBV5-4 to TRBJ1-1, with no clear D. V was shortened by 2 bases and J by 0 bases, with 8 bases between the two germline ends. Germline V lookup: CDR1 SGHNT, CDR2 YYREEE (reference sequence). The CDR3 is 14 residues long.